A selection of T cell receptor beta chains follows, all from one sample in a study of sequential checkpoint blockade in melanoma. The method was immunoSEQ multiplex PCR; TCRdb's version includes in-frame clones alone and lacks a portion of them. The sample includes over a thousand clones, about 25% of them seen just once. This specimen consisted of tumor tissue (inferred from file names), obtained from a patient given nivolumab and ipilimumab in sequence. The receptors were gathered from a human donor with melanoma. The CDR3 runs from the conserved cysteine through the conserved F or W. The D gene is left open where the match is weak. Expanded clones are given a class, and other clones once, few, many or no size at all.

abundance	v_gene	d_gene	j_gene	CDR3aa	CDR3nt
NA	TRBV11-3	TRBD1	TRBJ2-5	CASSLNRGRETQYF	TGTGCCAGCAGCCTGAACAGGGGCCGAGAGACCCAGTACTTC
NA	TRBV15	NA	TRBJ1-2	CATSRQGTKGGYTF	TGTGCCACCAGCAGACAGGGGACTAAGGGTGGCTACACCTTC
few	TRBV30	NA	TRBJ1-4	CAWSKRRGVDEKLFF	TGTGCCTGGAGTAAAAGGAGGGGAGTGGATGAAAAACTGTTTTTT
NA	TRBV6-8	NA	TRBJ1-2	CASSPRAGPYGYTF	TGTGCCAGCAGCCCCCGGGCAGGCCCCTATGGCTACACCTTC
NA	TRBV5-1	TRBD2	TRBJ2-1	CASSLLAGEYNEQFF	TGCGCCAGCAGCTTACTAGCGGGGGAATACAATGAGCAGTTCTTC
medium-sized	TRBV11-3	TRBD1	TRBJ2-1	CASSILGQGGNNEQFF	TGTGCCAGCAGCATCCTGGGACAGGGGGGTAACAATGAGCAGTTCTTC
medium-sized	TRBV6-8	NA	TRBJ2-2	CASSSLTRRTGELFF	TGTGCCAGCAGTTCCTTGACTAGGAGAACCGGGGAGCTGTTTTTT
few	TRBV1	NA	TRBJ2-2	CASSPRGPGELFF	TGCGCCAGCAGCCCCAGGGGGCCCGGGGAGCTGTTTTTT
NA	TRBV29-1	TRBD1	TRBJ2-4	CSVVDRESPNIQYF	TGCAGCGTAGTCGACAGGGAAAGTCCAAACATTCAGTACTTC
NA	TRBV29-1	NA	TRBJ1-1	CSVPPVGGLMNTEAFF	TGCAGCGTTCCACCCGTCGGGGGACTCATGAACACTGAAGCTTTCTTT
NA	TRBV29-1	NA	TRBJ2-7	CSVEGLVGAVDEQYF	TGCAGCGTTGAAGGACTTGTAGGGGCCGTCGACGAGCAGTACTTC
NA	TRBV5-1	TRBD2	TRBJ2-7	CASSGTSGSTGEQYF	TGCGCCAGCAGCGGGACTAGCGGGAGTACGGGCGAGCAGTACTTC